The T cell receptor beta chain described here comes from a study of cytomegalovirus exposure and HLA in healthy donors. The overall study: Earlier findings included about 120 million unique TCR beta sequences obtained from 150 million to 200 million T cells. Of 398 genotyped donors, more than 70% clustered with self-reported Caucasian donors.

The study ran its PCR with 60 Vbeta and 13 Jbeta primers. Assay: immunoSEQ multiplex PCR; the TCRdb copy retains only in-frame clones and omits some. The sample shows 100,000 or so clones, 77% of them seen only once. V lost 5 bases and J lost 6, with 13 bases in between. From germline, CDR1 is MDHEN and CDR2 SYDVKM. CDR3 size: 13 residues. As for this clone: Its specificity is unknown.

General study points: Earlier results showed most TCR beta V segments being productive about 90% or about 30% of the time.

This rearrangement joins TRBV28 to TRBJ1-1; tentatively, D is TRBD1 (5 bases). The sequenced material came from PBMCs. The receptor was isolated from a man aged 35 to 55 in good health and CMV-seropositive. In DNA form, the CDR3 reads TGTGCCAGCAGTCTAGGGGTTCTGGCTGAAGCTTTCTTT. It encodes CASSLGVLAEAFF.